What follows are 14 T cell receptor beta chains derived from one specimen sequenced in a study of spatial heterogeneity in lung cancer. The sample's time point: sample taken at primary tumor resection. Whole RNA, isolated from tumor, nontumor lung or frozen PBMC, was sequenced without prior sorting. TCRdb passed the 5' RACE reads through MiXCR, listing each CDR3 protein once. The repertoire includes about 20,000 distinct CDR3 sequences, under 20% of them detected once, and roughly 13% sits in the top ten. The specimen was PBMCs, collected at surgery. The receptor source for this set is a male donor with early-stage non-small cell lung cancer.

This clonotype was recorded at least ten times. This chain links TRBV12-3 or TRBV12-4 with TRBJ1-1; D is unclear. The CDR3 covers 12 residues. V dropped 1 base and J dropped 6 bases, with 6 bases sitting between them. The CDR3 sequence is CASSLGSAEAFF. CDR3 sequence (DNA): TGTGCCAGCAGTTTAGGGAGCGCTGAAGCTTTCTTT.

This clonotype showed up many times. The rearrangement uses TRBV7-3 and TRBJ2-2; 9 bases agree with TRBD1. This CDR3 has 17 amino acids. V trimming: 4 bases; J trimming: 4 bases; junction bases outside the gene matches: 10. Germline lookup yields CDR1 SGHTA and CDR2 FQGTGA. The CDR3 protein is CASSSISGTGFTGELFF. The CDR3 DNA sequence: TGTGCCAGCAGCTCAATCTCCGGGACAGGGTTCACCGGGGAGCTGTTTTTT.

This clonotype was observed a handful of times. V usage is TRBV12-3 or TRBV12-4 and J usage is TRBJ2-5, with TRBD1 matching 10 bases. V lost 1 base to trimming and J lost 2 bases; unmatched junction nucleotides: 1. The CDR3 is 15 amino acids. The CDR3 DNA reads TGTGCCAGCAGTTTAGGGACAGGGGGGCAAGAGACCCAGTACTTC. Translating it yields CASSLGTGGQETQYF.

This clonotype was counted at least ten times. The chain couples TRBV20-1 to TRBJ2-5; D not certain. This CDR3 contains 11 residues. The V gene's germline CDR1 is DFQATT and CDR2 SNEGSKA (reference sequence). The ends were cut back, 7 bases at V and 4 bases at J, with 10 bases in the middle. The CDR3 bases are TGCAGTGGGTGGTGGGGAGAGACCCAGTACTTC. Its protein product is CSGWWGETQYF.

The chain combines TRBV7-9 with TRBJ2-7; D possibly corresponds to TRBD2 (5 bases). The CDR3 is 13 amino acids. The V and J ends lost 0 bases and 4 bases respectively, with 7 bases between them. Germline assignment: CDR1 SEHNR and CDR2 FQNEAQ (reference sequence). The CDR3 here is CASSLATGYEQYF. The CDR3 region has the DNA TGTGCCAGCAGCTTAGCGACGGGGTACGAGCAGTACTTC.

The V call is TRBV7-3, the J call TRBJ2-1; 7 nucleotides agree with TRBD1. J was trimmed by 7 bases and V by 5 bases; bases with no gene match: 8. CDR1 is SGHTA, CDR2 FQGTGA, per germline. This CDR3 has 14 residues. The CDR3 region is CASSPTGTENEQFF. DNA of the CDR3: TGTGCCAGCAGCCCCACCGGGACAGAGAATGAGCAGTTCTTC.

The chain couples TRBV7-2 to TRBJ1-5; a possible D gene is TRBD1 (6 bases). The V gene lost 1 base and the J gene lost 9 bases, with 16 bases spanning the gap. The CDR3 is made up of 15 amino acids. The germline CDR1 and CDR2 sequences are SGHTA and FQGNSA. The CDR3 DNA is TGTGCCAGCAGCTTAGGGACGGACAGCCGGTGGCCCCAGCATTTT. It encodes CASSLGTDSRWPQHF. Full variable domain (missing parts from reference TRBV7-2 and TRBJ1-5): GAGVSQSPSNKVTEKGKDVELRCDPISGHTALYWYRQSLGQGLEFLIYFQGNSAPDKSGLPSDRFSAERTGGSVSTLTIQRTQQEDSAVYLCASSLGTDSRWPQHFGDGTRLSIL.

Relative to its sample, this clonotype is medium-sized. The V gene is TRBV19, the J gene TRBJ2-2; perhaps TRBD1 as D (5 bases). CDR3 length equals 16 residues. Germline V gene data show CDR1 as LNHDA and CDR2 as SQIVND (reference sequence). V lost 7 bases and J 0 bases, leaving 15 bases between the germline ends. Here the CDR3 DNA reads TGTGCCAGTATGGAAGGGGAATCCGCGAACACCGGGGAGCTGTTTTTT. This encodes CASMEGESANTGELFF.

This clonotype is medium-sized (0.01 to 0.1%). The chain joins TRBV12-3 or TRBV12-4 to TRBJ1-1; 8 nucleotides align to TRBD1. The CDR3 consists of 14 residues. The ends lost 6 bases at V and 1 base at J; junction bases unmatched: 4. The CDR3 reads CASSLTGGNTEAFF. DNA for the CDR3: TGTGCCAGCAGCCTAACAGGGGGGAACACTGAAGCTTTCTTT.

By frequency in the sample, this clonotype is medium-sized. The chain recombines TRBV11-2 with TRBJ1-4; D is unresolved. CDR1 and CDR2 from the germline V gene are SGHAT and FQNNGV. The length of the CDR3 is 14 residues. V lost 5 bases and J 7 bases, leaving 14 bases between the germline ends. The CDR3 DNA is TGTGCCAGCAGCCCTCAAAGGCTGGGTGAAAAACTGTTTTTT. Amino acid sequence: CASSPQRLGEKLFF.

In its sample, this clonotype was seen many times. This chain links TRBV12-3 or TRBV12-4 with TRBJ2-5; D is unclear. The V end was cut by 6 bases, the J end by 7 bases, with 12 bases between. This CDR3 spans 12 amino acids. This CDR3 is CASRLGFWTQYF. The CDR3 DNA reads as TGTGCCAGCAGGCTGGGTTTCTGGACCCAGTACTTC.

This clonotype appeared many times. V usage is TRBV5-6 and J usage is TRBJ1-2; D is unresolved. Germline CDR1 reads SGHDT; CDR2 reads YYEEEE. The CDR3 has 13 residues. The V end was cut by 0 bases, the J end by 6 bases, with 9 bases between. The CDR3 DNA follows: TGTGCCAGCAGCTTGGGAGGACTGGATGGCTACACCTTC. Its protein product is CASSLGGLDGYTF.

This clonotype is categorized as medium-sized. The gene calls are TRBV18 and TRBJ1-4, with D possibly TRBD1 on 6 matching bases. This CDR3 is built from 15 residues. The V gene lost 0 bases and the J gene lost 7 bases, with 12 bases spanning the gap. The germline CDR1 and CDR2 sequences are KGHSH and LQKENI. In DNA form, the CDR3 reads TGTGCCAGCTCACCACCAGAGACAGGCCCTGAAAAACTGTTTTTT. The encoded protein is CASSPPETGPEKLFF.

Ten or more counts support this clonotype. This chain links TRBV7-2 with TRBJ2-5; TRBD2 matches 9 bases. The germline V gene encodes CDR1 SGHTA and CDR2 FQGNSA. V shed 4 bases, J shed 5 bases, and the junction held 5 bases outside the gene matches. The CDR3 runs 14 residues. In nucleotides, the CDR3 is TGTGCCAGCAGCTCGGGACTAGCAGGGGAGACCCAGTACTTC. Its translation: CASSSGLAGETQYF.